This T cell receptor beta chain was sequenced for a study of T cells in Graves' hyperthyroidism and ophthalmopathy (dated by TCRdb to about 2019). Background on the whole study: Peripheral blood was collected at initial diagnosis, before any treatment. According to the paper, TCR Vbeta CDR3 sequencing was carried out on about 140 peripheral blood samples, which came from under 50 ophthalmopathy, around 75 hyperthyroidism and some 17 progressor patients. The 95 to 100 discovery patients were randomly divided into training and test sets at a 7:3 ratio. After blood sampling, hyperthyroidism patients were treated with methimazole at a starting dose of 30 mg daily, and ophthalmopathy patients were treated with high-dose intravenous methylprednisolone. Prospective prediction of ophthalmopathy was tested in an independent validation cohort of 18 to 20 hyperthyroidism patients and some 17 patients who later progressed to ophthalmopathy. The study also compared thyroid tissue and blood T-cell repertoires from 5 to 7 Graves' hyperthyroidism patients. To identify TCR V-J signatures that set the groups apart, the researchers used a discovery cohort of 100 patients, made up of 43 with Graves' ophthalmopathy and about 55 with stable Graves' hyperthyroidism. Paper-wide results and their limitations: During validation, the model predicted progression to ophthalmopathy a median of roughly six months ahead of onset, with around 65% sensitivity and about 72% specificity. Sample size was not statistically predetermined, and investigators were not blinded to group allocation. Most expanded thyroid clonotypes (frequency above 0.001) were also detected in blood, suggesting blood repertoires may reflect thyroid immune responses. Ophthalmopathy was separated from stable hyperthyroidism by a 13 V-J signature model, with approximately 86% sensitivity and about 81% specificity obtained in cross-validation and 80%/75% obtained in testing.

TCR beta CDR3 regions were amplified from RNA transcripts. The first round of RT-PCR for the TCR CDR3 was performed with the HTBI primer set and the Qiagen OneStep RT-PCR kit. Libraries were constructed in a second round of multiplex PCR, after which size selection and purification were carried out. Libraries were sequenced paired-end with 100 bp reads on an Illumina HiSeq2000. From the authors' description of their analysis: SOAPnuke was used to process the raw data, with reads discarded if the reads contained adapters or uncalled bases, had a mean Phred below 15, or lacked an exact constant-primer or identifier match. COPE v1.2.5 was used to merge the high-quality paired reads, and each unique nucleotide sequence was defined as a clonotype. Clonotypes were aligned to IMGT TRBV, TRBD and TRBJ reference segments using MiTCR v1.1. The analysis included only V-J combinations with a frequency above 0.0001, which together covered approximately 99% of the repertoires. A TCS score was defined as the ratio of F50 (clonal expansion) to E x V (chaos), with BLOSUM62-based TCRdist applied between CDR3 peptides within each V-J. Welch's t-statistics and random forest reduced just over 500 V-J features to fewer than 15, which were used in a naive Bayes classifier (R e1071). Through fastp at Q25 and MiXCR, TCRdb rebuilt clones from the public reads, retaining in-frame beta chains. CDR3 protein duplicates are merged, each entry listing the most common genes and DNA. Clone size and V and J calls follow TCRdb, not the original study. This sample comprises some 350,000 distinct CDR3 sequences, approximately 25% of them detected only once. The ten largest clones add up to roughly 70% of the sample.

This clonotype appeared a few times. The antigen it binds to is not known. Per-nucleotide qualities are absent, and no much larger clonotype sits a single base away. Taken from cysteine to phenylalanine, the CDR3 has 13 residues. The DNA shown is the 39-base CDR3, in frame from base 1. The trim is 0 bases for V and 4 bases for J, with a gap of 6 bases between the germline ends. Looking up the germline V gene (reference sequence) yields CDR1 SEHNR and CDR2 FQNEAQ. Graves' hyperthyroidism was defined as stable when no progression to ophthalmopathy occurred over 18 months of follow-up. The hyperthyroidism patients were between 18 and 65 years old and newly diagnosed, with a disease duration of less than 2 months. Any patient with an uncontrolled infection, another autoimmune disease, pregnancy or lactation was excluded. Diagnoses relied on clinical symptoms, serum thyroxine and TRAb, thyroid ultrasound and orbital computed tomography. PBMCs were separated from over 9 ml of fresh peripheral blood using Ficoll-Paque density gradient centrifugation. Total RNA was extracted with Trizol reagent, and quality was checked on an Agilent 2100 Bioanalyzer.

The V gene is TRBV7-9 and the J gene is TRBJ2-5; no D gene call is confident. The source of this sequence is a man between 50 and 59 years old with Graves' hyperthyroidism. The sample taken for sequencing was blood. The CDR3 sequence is CASSLAGIETQYF. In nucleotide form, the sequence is TGTGCCAGCAGCTTAGCTGGGATAGAGACCCAGTACTTC.